A selection of T cell receptor beta chains follows, all from one sample in a study of shared clonotypes between healthy human individuals. TCRdb's copy holds only in-frame clones and misses some; the assay was immunoSEQ multiplex PCR. The profile covers about 2 million clones, with less than 95% appearing a single time and 1% to 1.5% taken by the ten largest. Sequenced input: naive CD8+ T cells sorted from blood. Every receptor here comes from a man between 18 and 35 years old in good health. Both conserved end residues are trimmed from each CDR3.

J gene | CDR3 length | V gene | CDR3 protein
TRBJ1-1 | 10 | TRBV9 | ASSVDGAEAF
TRBJ2-1 | 13 | TRBV4-2 | ASSQDWTAYNEQF
TRBJ1-1 | 12 | TRBV5-1 | ASSLNGPNTEAF
TRBJ1-2 | 14 | TRBV27 | ASSHTTGGPNYGYT
TRBJ1-4 | 14 | TRBV7-2 | ASSSEPGRLNEKLF
TRBJ1-1 | 12 | TRBV27 | ASSLRGKDTEAF
TRBJ2-7 | 12 | TRBV30 | AWSDRLILYEQY
TRBJ2-7 | 13 | TRBV13 | ASSSRTSSSYEQY
TRBJ1-5 | 13 | TRBV13 | ASSLGRGANQPQH
TRBJ1-2 | 16 | TRBV4-1 | ASSQEEGQGARNYGYT
TRBJ2-2 | 14 | TRBV7-6 | ASSLVSGTNTGELF
TRBJ2-1 | 11 | TRBV5-8 | ANSAGTYNEQF
TRBJ2-5 | 17 | TRBV15 | ATSRDDLAGGPGTETQY
TRBJ2-7 | 11 | TRBV7-8 | ASSLRGSYEQY
TRBJ1-5 | 9 | TRBV25-1 | ASSEGGPQH
TRBJ2-7 | 10 | TRBV6-6 | ASIDSDYEQY
TRBJ1-2 | 11 | TRBV29-1 | SVVGTDNYGYT
TRBJ2-7 | 14 | TRBV11-2 | ASSLEFGLAAYEQY
TRBJ2-2 | 16 | TRBV9 | ASSAPATSGRSSGELF
TRBJ2-7 | 12 | TRBV9 | ASSVGLSSYEQY
TRBJ2-3 | 11 | TRBV9 | ASSVVGADTQY
TRBJ2-1 | 10 | TRBV5-4 | ASSLYGNEQF
TRBJ2-5 | 12 | TRBV6-5 | ASSFSSESETQY
TRBJ1-1 | 11 | TRBV11-2 | ASSLGQPLEAF
TRBJ1-2 | 13 | TRBV21-1 | ASKGNSLANYGYT
TRBJ1-1 | 15 | TRBV14 | ASSQGRLEQASFEAF
TRBJ2-1 | 12 | TRBV5-1 | ASSLAGGSDEQF
TRBJ2-4 | 12 | TRBV7-3 | ASNRGLAKNIQY
TRBJ2-5 | 12 | TRBV11-2 | ASSFQGARETQY
TRBJ2-3 | 13 | TRBV7-2 | ASSLLSGSTDTQY
TRBJ1-4 | 11 | TRBV29-1 | SGLGGTNEKLF
TRBJ2-3 | 11 | TRBV6-5 | ASRPDSTDTQY
TRBJ1-1 | 6 | TRBV29-1 | SVTGAF
TRBJ2-7 | 11 | TRBV7-2 | ASSLLVRDEQY
TRBJ1-3 | 14 | TRBV14 | ASSPLWALTSPRIY
TRBJ2-1 | 14 | TRBV5-6 | ASSGIADNHHNEQF
TRBJ2-7 | 16 | TRBV13 | ASSGYSEKGTFNHEQY
TRBJ1-2 | 14 | TRBV2 | ASSEYGTVANYGYT
TRBJ2-7 | 12 | TRBV6-6 | ASSWTGDKNEQY
TRBJ1-1 | 14 | TRBV13 | ASSPRGDRGNTEAF
TRBJ1-6 | 11 | TRBV19 | ASSWGGNSPLH